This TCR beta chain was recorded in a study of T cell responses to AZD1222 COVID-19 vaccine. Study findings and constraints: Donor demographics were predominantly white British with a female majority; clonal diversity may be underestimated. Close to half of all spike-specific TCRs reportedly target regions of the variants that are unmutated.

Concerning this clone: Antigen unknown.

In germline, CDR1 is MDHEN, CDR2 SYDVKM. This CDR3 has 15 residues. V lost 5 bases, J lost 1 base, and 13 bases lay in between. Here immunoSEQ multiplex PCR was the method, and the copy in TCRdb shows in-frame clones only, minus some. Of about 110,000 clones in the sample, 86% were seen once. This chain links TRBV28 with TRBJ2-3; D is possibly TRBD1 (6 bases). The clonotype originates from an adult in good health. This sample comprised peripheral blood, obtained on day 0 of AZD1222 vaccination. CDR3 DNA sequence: TGTGCCAGCAGTCTCCACAGACAGGGCACAGATACGCAGTATTTT. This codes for CASSLHRQGTDTQYF. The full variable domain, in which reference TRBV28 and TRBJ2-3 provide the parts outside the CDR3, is DVKVTQSSRYLVKRTGEKVFLECVQDMDHENMFWYRQDPGLGLRLIYFSYDVKMKEKGDIPEGYSVSREKKERFSLILESASTNQTSMYLCASSLHRQGTDTQYFGPGTRLTVL.